This TCR beta chain was recovered during a study of molecular identifiers for immune sequencing clone quantification. In this sample, this clonotype turned up many times. Sequencing libraries of naive CD8 cells derived from approximately 22,000 to 940,000 sorted cells with 10%, 30% or 50% RNA. Sorting recovered naive CD8 T cells on a CD8+CD4-CCR7+CD45RA+ profile. Both previously described methods and listed TCR primers were employed to make bulk TCR libraries. TCRdb analysed the PCR reads with MiXCR anew, one entry per CDR3 protein. The sample lists about 70,000 distinct CDR3 sequences, roughly 20% occurring once. This CDR3 comprises 17 residues. V was pared by 4 bases and J by 0 bases, with 9 bases of the junction left unmatched. Germline V gives CDR1 LNHDA, CDR2 SQIVND (reference sequence).

The sequencing sample was made of naive CD8+ T cells from blood, with Jurkat cell RNA spiked in. The subset here: FACS-sorted CD8+CD4-CCR7+CD45RA+ naive T cells. V is TRBV19 and J is TRBJ1-2, with 9 bases identical to TRBD1. The TCR originated in a human donor in good health. Some libraries in this study had Jurkat cell RNA spiked in. CDR3: CASSTPGQGTSNYGYTF. The CDR3 region has the DNA TGTGCCAGTAGTACCCCCGGACAGGGGACTTCTAACTATGGCTACACCTTC.